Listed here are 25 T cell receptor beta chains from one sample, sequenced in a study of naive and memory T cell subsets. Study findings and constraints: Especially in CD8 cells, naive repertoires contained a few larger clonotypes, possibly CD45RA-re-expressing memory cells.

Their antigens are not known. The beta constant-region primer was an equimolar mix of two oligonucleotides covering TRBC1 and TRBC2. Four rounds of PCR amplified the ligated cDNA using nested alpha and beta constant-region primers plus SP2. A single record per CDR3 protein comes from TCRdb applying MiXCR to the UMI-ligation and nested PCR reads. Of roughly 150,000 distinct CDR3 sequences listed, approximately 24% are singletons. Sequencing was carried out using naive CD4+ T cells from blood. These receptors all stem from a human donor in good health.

CDR3 sequence: CASSLAVGGETQYF. The CDR3 DNA reads TGCGCCAGCAGCTTGGCCGTGGGAGGGGAGACCCAGTACTTC. The chain recombines TRBV5-1 with TRBJ2-5, with 7 nucleotides matching TRBD2. Germline loops: CDR1 SGHRS, CDR2 YFSETQ. V trimming: 0 bases; J trimming: 5 bases; junction bases outside the gene matches: 4. The CDR3 covers 14 residues.

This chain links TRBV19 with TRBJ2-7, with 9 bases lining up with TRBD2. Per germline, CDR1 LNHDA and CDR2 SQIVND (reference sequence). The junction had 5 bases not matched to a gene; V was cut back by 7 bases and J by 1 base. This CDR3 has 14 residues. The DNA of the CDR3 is TGTGCCAGTACCCCGGGACTAGCTTCCTACGAGCAGTACTTC. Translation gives CASTPGLASYEQYF.

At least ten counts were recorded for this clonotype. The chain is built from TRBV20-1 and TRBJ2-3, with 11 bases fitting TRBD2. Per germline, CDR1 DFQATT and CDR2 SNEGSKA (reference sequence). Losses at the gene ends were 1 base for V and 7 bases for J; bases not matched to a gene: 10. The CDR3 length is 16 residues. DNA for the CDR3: TGCAGTGCTAGAGTCCCCGACGGGACTAGCGGTAATACGCAGTATTTT. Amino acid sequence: CSARVPDGTSGNTQYF.

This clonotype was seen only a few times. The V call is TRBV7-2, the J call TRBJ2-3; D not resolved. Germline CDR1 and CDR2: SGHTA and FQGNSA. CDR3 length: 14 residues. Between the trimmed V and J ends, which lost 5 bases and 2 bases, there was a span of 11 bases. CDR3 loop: CASSRAPDTDTQYF. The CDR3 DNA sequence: TGTGCCAGCAGCCGCGCCCCTGACACAGATACGCAGTATTTT.

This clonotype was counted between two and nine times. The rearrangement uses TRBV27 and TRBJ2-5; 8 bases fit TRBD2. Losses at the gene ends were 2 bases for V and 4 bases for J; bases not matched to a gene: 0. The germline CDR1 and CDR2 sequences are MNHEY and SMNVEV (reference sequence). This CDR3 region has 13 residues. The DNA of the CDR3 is TGTGCCAGCAGTTTAACTAGCGGAGAGACCCAGTACTTC. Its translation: CASSLTSGETQYF.

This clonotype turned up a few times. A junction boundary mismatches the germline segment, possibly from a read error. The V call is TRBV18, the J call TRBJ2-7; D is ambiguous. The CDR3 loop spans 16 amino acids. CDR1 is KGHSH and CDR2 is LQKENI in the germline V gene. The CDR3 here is CASSPPGMAASYEQYF. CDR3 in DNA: TGTGCCAGCTCACCACCGGGAATGGCAGCATCCTACGAACAGTACTTC.

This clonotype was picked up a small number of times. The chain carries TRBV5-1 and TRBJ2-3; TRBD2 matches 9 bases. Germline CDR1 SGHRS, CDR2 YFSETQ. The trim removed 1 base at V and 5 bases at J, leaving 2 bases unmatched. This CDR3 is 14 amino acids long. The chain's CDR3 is CASSLRTSVDTQYF. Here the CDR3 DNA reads TGCGCCAGCAGCTTGAGGACTAGCGTAGATACGCAGTATTTT.

The CDR3 DNA reads as TGTGCCAGCAGCCCGCCGGGTCCTTACAATGAGCAGTTCTTC. This gives the protein CASSPPGPYNEQFF. The rearrangement uses TRBV11-2 and TRBJ2-1; no definite D call. Deletions cut 5 bases from V and 4 bases from J, with 12 bases between. The CDR3 is 14 amino acids. Germline V gene sequence: CDR1 SGHAT, CDR2 FQNNGV.

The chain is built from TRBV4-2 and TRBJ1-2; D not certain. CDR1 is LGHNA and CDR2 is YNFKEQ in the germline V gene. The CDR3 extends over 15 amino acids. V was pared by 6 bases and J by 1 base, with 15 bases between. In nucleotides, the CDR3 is TGTGCCAGCAGTATTGTGGGCGCAGATAACTATGGCTACACCTTC. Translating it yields CASSIVGADNYGYTF.

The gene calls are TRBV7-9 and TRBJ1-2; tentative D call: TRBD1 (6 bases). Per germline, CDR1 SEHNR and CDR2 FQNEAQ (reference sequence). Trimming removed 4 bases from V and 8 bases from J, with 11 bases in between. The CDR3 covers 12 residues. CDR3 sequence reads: CASSSGGQGYTF. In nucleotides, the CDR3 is TGTGCCAGCAGCTCTGGGGGGCAAGGCTACACCTTC.

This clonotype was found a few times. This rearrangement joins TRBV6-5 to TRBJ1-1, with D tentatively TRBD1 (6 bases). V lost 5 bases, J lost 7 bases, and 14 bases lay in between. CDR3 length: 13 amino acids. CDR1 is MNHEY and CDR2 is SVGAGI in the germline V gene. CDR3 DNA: TGTGCCAGCAGTCAGGACAGAAACCATGAAGCTTTCTTT. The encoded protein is CASSQDRNHEAFF.

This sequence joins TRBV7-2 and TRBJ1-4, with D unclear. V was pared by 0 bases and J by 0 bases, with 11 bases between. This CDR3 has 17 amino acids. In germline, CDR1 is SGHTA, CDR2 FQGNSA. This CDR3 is CASSLASWGATNEKLFF. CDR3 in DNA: TGTGCCAGCAGCTTAGCTTCTTGGGGTGCAACTAATGAAAAACTGTTTTTT.

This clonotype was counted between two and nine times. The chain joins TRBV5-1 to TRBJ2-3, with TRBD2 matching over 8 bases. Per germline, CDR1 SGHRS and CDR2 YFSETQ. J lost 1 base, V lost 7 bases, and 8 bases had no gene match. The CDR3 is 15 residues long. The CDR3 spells CASFSGTLRTDTQYF. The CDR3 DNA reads TGCGCCAGCTTTAGCGGGACCCTTCGCACAGATACGCAGTATTTT.

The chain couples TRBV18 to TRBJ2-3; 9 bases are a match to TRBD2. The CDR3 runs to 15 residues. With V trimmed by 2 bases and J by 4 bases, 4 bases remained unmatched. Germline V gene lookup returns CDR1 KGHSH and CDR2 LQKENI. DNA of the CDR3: TGTGCCAGCTCACCAATAGCGGGAGCGGCAGATACGCAGTATTTT. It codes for CASSPIAGAADTQYF.

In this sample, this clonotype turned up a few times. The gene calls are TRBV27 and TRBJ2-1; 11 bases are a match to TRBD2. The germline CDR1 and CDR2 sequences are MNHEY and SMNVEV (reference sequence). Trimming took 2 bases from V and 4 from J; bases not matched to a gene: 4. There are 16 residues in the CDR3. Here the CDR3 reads CASSLISGRGYNEQFF. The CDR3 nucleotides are TGTGCCAGCAGTTTAATTAGCGGGAGGGGTTACAATGAGCAGTTCTTC.

The CDR3 DNA follows: TGTGCCCAGATCCCGGGGGGCTTGATGGGCAATGAGCAGTTCTTC. It yields the protein CAQIPGGLMGNEQFF. J is TRBJ2-1 and V is TRBV7-3, with a weak D call TRBD2 (7 bases). The CDR3 contains 15 residues. The germline CDR1 and CDR2 sequences are SGHTA and FQGTGA. V was pared by 11 bases and J by 6 bases, with 23 bases between. Looking up the rest from reference TRBV7-3 and TRBJ2-1 gives the full variable domain: GAGVSQTPSNKVTEKGKYVELRCDPISGHTALYWYRQSLGQGPEFLIYFQGTGAADDSGLPNDRFFAVRPEGSVSTLKIQRTERGDSAVYLCAQIPGGLMGNEQFFGPGTRLTVL.

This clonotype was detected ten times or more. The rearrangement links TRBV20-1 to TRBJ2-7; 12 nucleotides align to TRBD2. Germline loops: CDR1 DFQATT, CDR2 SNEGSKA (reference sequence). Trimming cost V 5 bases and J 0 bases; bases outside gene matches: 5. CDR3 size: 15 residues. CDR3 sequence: CSAYLAGGSSYEQYF. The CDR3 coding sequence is TGCAGTGCTTATCTAGCGGGGGGGAGCTCCTACGAGCAGTACTTC.

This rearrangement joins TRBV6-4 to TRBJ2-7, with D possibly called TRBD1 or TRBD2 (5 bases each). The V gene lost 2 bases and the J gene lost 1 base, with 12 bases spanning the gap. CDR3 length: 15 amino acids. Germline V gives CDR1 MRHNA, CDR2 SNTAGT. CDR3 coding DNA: TGTGCCAGCAGTGACGGGGACCTGCTGTCCTACGAGCAGTACTTC. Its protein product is CASSDGDLLSYEQYF.

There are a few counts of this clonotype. CDR3 amino acids: CSARRGGNLFEQYF. The CDR3 DNA sequence: TGCAGTGCTAGGAGGGGTGGGAACCTGTTCGAGCAGTACTTC. The V and J genes are TRBV20-1 and TRBJ2-7, with D possibly being TRBD1 or TRBD2 (5 bases each). The CDR3 has 14 residues. Germline CDR1 DFQATT, CDR2 SNEGSKA (reference sequence). The ends were cut back, 3 bases at V and 6 bases at J, with 18 bases in the middle.

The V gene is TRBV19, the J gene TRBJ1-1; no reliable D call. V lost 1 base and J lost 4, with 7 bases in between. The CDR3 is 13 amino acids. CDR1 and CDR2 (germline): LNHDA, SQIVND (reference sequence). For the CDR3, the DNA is TGTGCCAGTAGTATAGGATGGGGCACTGAAGCTTTCTTT. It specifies CASSIGWGTEAFF. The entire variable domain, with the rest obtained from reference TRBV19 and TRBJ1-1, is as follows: DGGITQSPKYLFRKEGQNVTLSCEQNLNHDAMYWYRQDPGQGLRLIYYSQIVNDFQKGDIAEGYSVSREKKESFPLTVTSAQKNPTAFYLCASSIGWGTEAFFGQGTRLTVV.

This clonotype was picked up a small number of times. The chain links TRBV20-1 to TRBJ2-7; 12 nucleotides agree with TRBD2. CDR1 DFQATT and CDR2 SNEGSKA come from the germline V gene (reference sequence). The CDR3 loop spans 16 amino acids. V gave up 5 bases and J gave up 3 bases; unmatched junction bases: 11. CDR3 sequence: CSAPLAGGPRGYEQYF. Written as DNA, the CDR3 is TGCAGTGCTCCACTAGCGGGAGGACCCAGGGGCTACGAGCAGTACTTC.

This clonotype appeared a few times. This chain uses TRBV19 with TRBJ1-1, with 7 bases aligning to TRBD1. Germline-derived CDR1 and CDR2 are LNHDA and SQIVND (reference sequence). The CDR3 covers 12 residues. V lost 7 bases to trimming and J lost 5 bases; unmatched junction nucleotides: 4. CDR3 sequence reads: CASTSTGTEAFF. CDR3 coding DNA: TGTGCCAGTACCTCGACAGGGACTGAAGCTTTCTTT.

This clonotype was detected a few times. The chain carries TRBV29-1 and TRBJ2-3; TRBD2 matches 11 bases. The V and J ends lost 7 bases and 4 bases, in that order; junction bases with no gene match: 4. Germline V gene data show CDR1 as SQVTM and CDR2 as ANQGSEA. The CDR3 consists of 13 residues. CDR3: CSGSGRVPDTQYF. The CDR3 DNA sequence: TGCAGCGGTAGCGGGAGGGTGCCAGATACGCAGTATTTT.

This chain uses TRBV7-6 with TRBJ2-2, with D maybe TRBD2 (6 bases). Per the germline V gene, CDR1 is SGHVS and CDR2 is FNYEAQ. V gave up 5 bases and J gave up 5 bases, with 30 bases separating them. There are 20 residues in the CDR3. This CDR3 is CASSQAPRGTARGDTGELFF. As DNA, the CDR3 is TGTGCCAGCAGCCAAGCCCCTCGCGGGACGGCTCGGGGAGATACCGGGGAGCTGTTTTTT. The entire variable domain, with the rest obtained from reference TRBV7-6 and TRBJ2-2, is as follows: GAGVSQSPRYKVTKRGQDVALRCDPISGHVSLYWYRQALGQGPEFLTYFNYEAQQDKSGLPNDRFSAERPEGSISTLTIQRTEQRDSAMYRCASSQAPRGTARGDTGELFFGEGSRLTVL.

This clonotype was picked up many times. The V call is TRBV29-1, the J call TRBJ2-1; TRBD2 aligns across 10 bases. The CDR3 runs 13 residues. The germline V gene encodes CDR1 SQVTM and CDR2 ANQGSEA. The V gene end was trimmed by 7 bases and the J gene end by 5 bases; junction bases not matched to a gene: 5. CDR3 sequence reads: CSASGRGDNEQFF. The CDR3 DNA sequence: TGCAGCGCTAGCGGGAGAGGGGACAATGAGCAGTTCTTC.